These T cell receptor beta chains were read from a single sample in a study of T cell responses to AZD1222 COVID-19 vaccine. Clones were read by immunoSEQ multiplex PCR, and TCRdb kept only the in-frame ones, dropping some. In the table there are 150,000 to 200,000 clones, 93% of which are singletons. The sample was peripheral blood, taken on day 0 of AZD1222 vaccination. All receptors come from an adult in good health. Both conserved end residues are part of each CDR3. The D gene is left open where the match is weak. Clone sizes are given selectively: once, few, many, or a class where the clone is expanded.

TRBV7-9	TRBJ2-1	-	-	CASSLAGGPYNEQFF	TGTGCCAGCAGCTTAGCGGGAGGACCCTACAATGAGCAGTTCTTC
TRBV3-1/TRBV3-2	TRBJ2-2	-	-	CASSPTGRSTGELFF	TGTGCCAGCAGCCCCACAGGGCGGTCCACCGGGGAGCTGTTTTTT
TRBV25-1	TRBJ2-2	TRBD1	-	CASRRQGTGELFF	TGTGCCAGCAGGAGACAGGGGACCGGGGAGCTGTTTTTT
TRBV7-9	TRBJ1-1	-	once	CASSLPGEAFF	TGTGCCAGCAGCTTACCCGGGGAAGCTTTCTTT
TRBV1	TRBJ2-1	-	-	CTSSLTELAGGHYDEQFF	TGCACCAGCAGCCTTACCGAACTAGCGGGGGGGCATTACGATGAGCAGTTCTTC
TRBV7-9	TRBJ2-1	TRBD2	-	CASSSRLAGASEQFF	TGTGCCAGCAGCTCTAGACTAGCGGGGGCGAGTGAGCAGTTCTTC
TRBV19	TRBJ1-2	-	-	CATAWGTDYGYTF	TGTGCCACTGCCTGGGGGACGGACTATGGCTACACCTTC
TRBV5-1	TRBJ1-2	TRBD1	-	CASSSTGTEGGYTF	TGCGCCAGCAGCTCCACCGGGACAGAAGGTGGCTACACCTTC
TRBV29-1	TRBJ1-5	-	-	CSVSGVGQPQHF	TGCAGCGTTTCGGGGGTCGGCCAGCCCCAGCATTTT
TRBV19	TRBJ1-5	-	-	CASSISTVRANQPQHF	TGTGCCAGTAGTATTAGTACAGTCCGTGCGAATCAGCCCCAGCATTTT
TRBV7-8	TRBJ2-1	-	-	CASSPGGQGGYNEQFF	TGTGCCAGCAGCCCCGGGGGGCAGGGGGGCTACAATGAGCAGTTCTTC
TRBV5-5	TRBJ2-7	TRBD1	-	CASSLGTGVYEQYF	TGTGCCAGCAGCTTGGGGACAGGGGTCTACGAGCAGTACTTC
TRBV18	TRBJ2-7	TRBD2	-	CASSLGVTSGSGEYF	TGTGCCAGCTCACTGGGGGTGACTAGCGGGAGTGGCGAGTACTTC
TRBV7-2	TRBJ1-6	-	once	CASSLERNSYNSPLHF	TGTGCCAGCAGCTTAGAAAGGAACAGTTATAATTCACCCCTCCACTTT
TRBV3-1/TRBV3-2	TRBJ2-3	TRBD2	-	CASSHLALAGFTDTQYF	TGTGCCAGCAGCCATCTGGCACTAGCGGGATTCACAGATACGCAGTATTTT
TRBV1	TRBJ2-5	-	-	CTSRPQDEQRETQYF	TGCACCAGCCGACCCCAGGACGAACAACGAGAGACCCAGTACTTC
TRBV4-1	TRBJ2-3	-	-	CASSQDMTGTDTQYF	TGCGCCAGCAGCCAAGATATGACTGGCACAGATACGCAGTATTTT
TRBV7-9	TRBJ1-6	TRBD1	-	CAGAGGQGGSPLHF	TGTGCCGGCGCCGGGGGACAGGGTGGATCACCCCTCCACTTT
TRBV6-1	TRBJ1-2	TRBD1	few	CASSEALQGARDGYTF	TGTGCCAGCAGTGAAGCGCTACAGGGGGCCCGTGATGGCTACACCTTC
TRBV7-9	TRBJ1-2	TRBD1	-	CASSSRRQGPTNYGYTF	TGTGCCAGCAGCTCCCGTCGACAGGGGCCTACTAACTATGGCTACACCTTC
TRBV11-3	TRBJ2-7	-	-	CASSAFGENEQYF	TGTGCCAGCAGCGCTTTCGGAGAAAACGAGCAGTACTTC
TRBV27	TRBJ1-5	-	-	CASSLQGANQPQHF	TGTGCCAGCAGTCTACAGGGCGCGAATCAGCCCCAGCATTTT
TRBV6-4	TRBJ1-5	-	-	CASRLLQGRRNQPQHF	TGTGCCAGCAGGCTCCTCCAGGGACGTCGCAATCAGCCCCAGCATTTT
TRBV5-4	TRBJ2-7	-	-	CASSLGSGSPSSYEQYF	TGTGCCAGCAGCTTGGGGTCAGGGTCCCCCAGCTCCTACGAGCAGTACTTC
TRBV4-2	TRBJ1-2	-	-	CASSQDFGPYGYTF	TGTGCCAGCAGCCAAGATTTCGGGCCTTATGGCTACACCTTC
TRBV21-1	TRBJ2-7	-	-	CASSKVAGQGIYEQYF	TGTGCCAGCAGCAAAGTAGCGGGACAGGGCATCTACGAGCAGTACTTC
TRBV14	TRBJ2-5	TRBD2	-	CASSQVASGGVKTQYF	TGTGCCAGCAGCCAAGTGGCTAGCGGGGGGGTGAAGACCCAGTACTTC
TRBV25-1	TRBJ1-1	-	-	CASSPHGDSNTEAFF	TGTGCCAGCAGTCCCCACGGGGACTCTAACACTGAAGCTTTCTTT
TRBV7-2	TRBJ1-1	TRBD1	-	CASSLTGVEAFF	TGTGCCAGCAGCTTAACAGGGGTTGAAGCTTTCTTT
TRBV29-1	TRBJ1-2	TRBD1	once	CSVEDRGYGYTF	TGCAGCGTTGAAGACAGGGGGTATGGCTACACCTTC
TRBV30	TRBJ1-2	TRBD1	-	CAWSRQGTNYGYTF	TGTGCCTGGAGTCGACAGGGGACCAACTATGGCTACACCTTC
TRBV19	TRBJ1-2	-	-	CASTGHGYGYTF	TGTGCCAGTACGGGGCATGGCTATGGCTACACCTTC
TRBV25-1	TRBJ2-3	TRBD2	-	CASSEWGGRVMDTQYF	TGTGCCAGCAGTGAATGGGGCGGGAGGGTTATGGATACGCAGTATTTT
TRBV10-3	TRBJ2-1	TRBD1	-	CAICEGQGSHNEQFF	TGTGCCATCTGTGAGGGACAGGGCTCTCACAATGAGCAGTTCTTC
TRBV7-6	TRBJ1-1	-	-	CASSLGTGPNTEAFF	TGTGCCAGCAGCTTAGGCACAGGCCCAAACACTGAAGCTTTCTTT
TRBV6-5	TRBJ1-2	-	-	CASRGNYGYTF	TGTGCCAGCAGGGGTAACTATGGCTACACCTTC
TRBV27	TRBJ2-1	-	-	CASSLLAAGSYNEQFF	TGTGCCAGCAGTTTATTGGCAGCTGGGTCCTACAATGAGCAGTTCTTC
TRBV19	TRBJ1-5	-	-	CASSIGGREPQHF	TGTGCCAGTAGTATAGGGGGGAGAGAGCCCCAGCATTTT
TRBV4-1	TRBJ1-2	-	-	CASSQPGGGRDSYTF	TGCGCCAGCAGCCAACCTGGTGGCGGAAGGGATAGCTACACCTTC
TRBV9	TRBJ1-4	-	-	CASSPWDGRNEKLFF	TGTGCCAGCAGCCCCTGGGACGGCCGAAATGAAAAACTGTTTTTT
TRBV5-1	TRBJ1-1	-	-	CASSLMPGRSMNTEAFF	TGCGCCAGCAGCTTAATGCCAGGGAGGTCGATGAACACTGAAGCTTTCTTT
TRBV5-1	TRBJ2-7	-	-	CASRLADEQYF	TGCGCCAGCAGGCTAGCTGACGAGCAGTACTTC
TRBV19	TRBJ2-5	TRBD2	-	CASSIGGRFGAQETQYF	TGTGCCAGTAGCATTGGCGGGAGGTTTGGAGCGCAAGAGACCCAGTACTTC
TRBV25-1	TRBJ2-1	TRBD2	-	CASSDSAGGLYNEQFF	TGTGCCAGCAGTGATTCCGCGGGGGGGCTTTACAATGAGCAGTTCTTC
TRBV11-3	TRBJ2-5	TRBD2	-	CASSRGGPNKETQYF	TGTGCCAGCAGCCGGGGGGGCCCAAATAAAGAGACCCAGTACTTC
TRBV4-1	TRBJ1-3	-	-	CASSFKPDRRDGNTIYF	TGCGCCAGCAGCTTCAAGCCGGACAGACGGGATGGAAACACCATATATTTT
TRBV28	TRBJ1-2	-	-	CASTSGTAFDYGYTF	TGTGCCAGCACCTCCGGGACCGCTTTTGACTATGGCTACACCTTC
TRBV6-4	TRBJ1-2	-	-	CASSEGPGGYGYTF	TGTGCCAGCAGCGAGGGCCCGGGGGGCTATGGCTACACCTTC
TRBV6-5	TRBJ1-5	-	-	CASSRAGFQPQHF	TGTGCCAGCAGTCGCGCAGGGTTTCAGCCCCAGCATTTT
TRBV7-6	TRBJ2-2	TRBD2	once	CASSPHSGGAYTGELFF	TGTGCCAGCAGCCCCCATAGCGGGGGGGCCTACACCGGGGAGCTGTTTTTT
TRBV18	TRBJ2-7	-	-	CASSRDRLSEQYF	TGTGCCAGCTCACGAGACAGGCTGAGCGAGCAGTACTTC
TRBV13	TRBJ2-7	-	-	CASSSRDLTYEQYF	TGTGCCAGCAGCTCACGGGACTTAACCTACGAGCAGTACTTC
TRBV4-1	TRBJ1-4	-	-	CASSPLAYNEKLFF	TGCGCCAGCAGCCCACTTGCCTATAATGAAAAACTGTTTTTT
TRBV7-9	TRBJ2-7	TRBD1	-	CASSGSGTGYYEQYF	TGTGCCAGCAGCGGGTCCGGGACAGGATACTACGAGCAGTACTTC
TRBV6-5	TRBJ1-1	-	-	CASKKPRGMNTEAFF	TGTGCCAGCAAAAAACCCAGGGGCATGAACACTGAAGCTTTCTTT
TRBV7-9	TRBJ2-7	-	-	CASYETSYEQYF	TGTGCCAGCTACGAGACCAGTTACGAGCAGTACTTC
TRBV14	TRBJ1-2	-	-	CASSQDRLQSYYGYTF	TGTGCCAGCAGCCAAGATCGCCTACAGAGTTACTATGGCTACACCTTC
TRBV6-1	TRBJ1-1	-	-	CASSESGAWVAFF	TGTGCCAGCAGTGAAAGCGGGGCCTGGGTAGCTTTCTTT